This is a list of T cell receptor beta chains from one sample in a study of shared clonotypes between healthy human individuals. Data came from immunoSEQ multiplex PCR; TCRdb stores just in-frame clones and leaves some out. The data hold over a million clones, with more than 95% observed a single time. The sample comprised naive CD4+ T cells sorted from blood. All receptors come from a young man in good health. The CDR3 runs from the conserved cysteine through the conserved F or W. A D gene is named only where the DNA matches it firmly. Expanded clones are given a class, and other clones once, few, many or no size at all.

V gene: TRBV19
clone size: -
J gene: TRBJ2-1
D gene: -
CDR3 protein: CASSIVSGKQFF
CDR3 DNA: TGTGCCAGTAGTATAGTTAGTGGCAAGCAGTTCTTC

V gene: TRBV6-5
clone size: -
J gene: TRBJ2-3
D gene: -
CDR3 protein: CASSYSTIVGHTQYF
CDR3 DNA: TGTGCCAGCAGTTACTCGACCATCGTAGGGCATACGCAGTATTTT

V gene: TRBV27
clone size: -
J gene: TRBJ2-3
D gene: -
CDR3 protein: CASRAGGRTDTQYF
CDR3 DNA: TGTGCCAGCAGGGCCGGGGGCCGCACAGATACGCAGTATTTT

V gene: TRBV7-9
clone size: -
J gene: TRBJ2-1
D gene: -
CDR3 protein: CASSSLDEQFF
CDR3 DNA: TGTGCCAGCTCCTCCCTAGATGAGCAGTTCTTC

V gene: TRBV20-1
clone size: -
J gene: TRBJ2-7
D gene: -
CDR3 protein: CSARSRDKQYF
CDR3 DNA: TGCAGTGCTAGGTCTCGAGATAAGCAGTACTTC

V gene: TRBV6-1
clone size: -
J gene: TRBJ2-1
D gene: -
CDR3 protein: CANPTGAQFF
CDR3 DNA: TGTGCCAACCCAACAGGTGCGCAGTTCTTC

V gene: TRBV30
clone size: -
J gene: TRBJ2-3
D gene: -
CDR3 protein: CAWTHSTDTQYF
CDR3 DNA: TGTGCCTGGACCCACTCTACGGATACGCAGTATTTT

V gene: TRBV6-4
clone size: -
J gene: TRBJ1-4
D gene: -
CDR3 protein: CASSDSISGGTNEKLFF
CDR3 DNA: TGTGCCAGCAGTGACTCGATATCAGGTGGGACTAATGAAAAACTGTTTTTT

V gene: TRBV6-1
clone size: -
J gene: TRBJ2-5
D gene: -
CDR3 protein: CASSEVPRALAPEETQYF
CDR3 DNA: TGTGCCAGCAGTGAAGTCCCCCGGGCCCTGGCCCCCGAGGAGACCCAGTACTTC

V gene: TRBV29-1
clone size: once
J gene: TRBJ1-1
D gene: TRBD1
CDR3 protein: CSVEGGTGGEYTAEAFF
CDR3 DNA: TGCAGCGTTGAAGGGGGGACAGGGGGTGAGTACACGGCTGAAGCTTTCTTT

V gene: TRBV20-1
clone size: -
J gene: TRBJ1-5
D gene: -
CDR3 protein: CSAGDDQPQHF
CDR3 DNA: TGCAGTGCGGGGGACGATCAGCCCCAGCATTTT

V gene: TRBV6-6
clone size: -
J gene: TRBJ2-5
D gene: -
CDR3 protein: CASSYGPAETQYF
CDR3 DNA: TGTGCCAGCAGTTACGGCCCGGCAGAGACCCAGTACTTC

V gene: TRBV19
clone size: -
J gene: TRBJ2-3
D gene: -
CDR3 protein: CASSVARGTDTQYF
CDR3 DNA: TGTGCCAGTAGTGTCGCTAGAGGCACAGATACGCAGTATTTT

V gene: TRBV5-1
clone size: -
J gene: TRBJ1-2
D gene: -
CDR3 protein: CASSSGGDPNYGYTF
CDR3 DNA: TGCGCCAGCAGCTCGGGGGGAGATCCTAACTATGGCTACACCTTC

V gene: TRBV28
clone size: once
J gene: TRBJ2-1
D gene: -
CDR3 protein: CASRGSGDEQFF
CDR3 DNA: TGTGCCAGCAGGGGTAGCGGAGACGAGCAGTTCTTC

V gene: TRBV19
clone size: -
J gene: TRBJ1-5
D gene: -
CDR3 protein: CASTKSTGSNQPQHF
CDR3 DNA: TGTGCCAGTACTAAATCTACAGGGAGCAATCAGCCCCAGCATTTT

V gene: TRBV5-1
clone size: few
J gene: TRBJ2-1
D gene: -
CDR3 protein: CASSLVGFTYNEQFF
CDR3 DNA: TGCGCCAGCAGCTTGGTGGGGTTTACCTACAATGAGCAGTTCTTC

V gene: TRBV6-5
clone size: -
J gene: TRBJ2-2
D gene: -
CDR3 protein: CASSYSEAGELFF
CDR3 DNA: TGTGCCAGCAGTTACTCGGAGGCCGGGGAGCTGTTTTTT

V gene: TRBV7-3
clone size: -
J gene: TRBJ2-4
D gene: -
CDR3 protein: CASSLAPVGTQAKNIQYF
CDR3 DNA: TGTGCCAGCAGCTTAGCGCCGGTTGGGACCCAAGCCAAAAACATTCAGTACTTC

V gene: TRBV7-3
clone size: -
J gene: TRBJ2-1
D gene: -
CDR3 protein: CASSLTLVPGNEQFF
CDR3 DNA: TGTGCCAGCAGCTTAACGTTGGTCCCAGGGAATGAGCAGTTCTTC

V gene: TRBV18
clone size: -
J gene: TRBJ2-1
D gene: TRBD2
CDR3 protein: CASATSGAIYNEQFF
CDR3 DNA: TGTGCCAGCGCGACTAGCGGGGCTATCTACAATGAGCAGTTCTTC

V gene: TRBV9
clone size: -
J gene: TRBJ2-6
D gene: -
CDR3 protein: CASSAHSVTSGANVLTF
CDR3 DNA: TGTGCCAGCAGCGCTCATAGCGTGACCTCTGGGGCCAACGTCCTGACTTTC

V gene: TRBV4-3
clone size: -
J gene: TRBJ2-2
D gene: TRBD1
CDR3 protein: CASSQEGTAPGELFF
CDR3 DNA: TGCGCCAGCAGCCAAGAAGGGACAGCACCCGGGGAGCTGTTTTTT

V gene: TRBV7-9
clone size: -
J gene: TRBJ1-4
D gene: TRBD1
CDR3 protein: CASSTRQGWEKLFF
CDR3 DNA: TGTGCCAGCAGCACCCGACAGGGGTGGGAAAAACTGTTTTTT

V gene: TRBV30
clone size: -
J gene: TRBJ2-3
D gene: TRBD2
CDR3 protein: CAHRLAGGTDTQYF
CDR3 DNA: TGTGCCCATAGGCTAGCGGGAGGCACAGATACGCAGTATTTT

V gene: TRBV18
clone size: -
J gene: TRBJ2-2
D gene: -
CDR3 protein: CASLALAGELFF
CDR3 DNA: TGTGCCAGCTTGGCTCTCGCCGGGGAGCTGTTTTTT

V gene: TRBV10-3
clone size: -
J gene: TRBJ2-7
D gene: -
CDR3 protein: CAIKGGIRGPSDEQYF
CDR3 DNA: TGTGCCATCAAGGGGGGTATCAGGGGCCCCTCGGACGAGCAGTACTTC

V gene: TRBV27
clone size: -
J gene: TRBJ2-1
D gene: TRBD2
CDR3 protein: CASSSGTSGYNEQFF
CDR3 DNA: TGTGCCAGCAGTTCTGGGACTAGCGGCTACAATGAGCAGTTCTTC

V gene: TRBV5-4
clone size: -
J gene: TRBJ2-7
D gene: -
CDR3 protein: CASSKKTDYEQYF
CDR3 DNA: TGTGCCAGCAGTAAAAAGACAGATTACGAGCAGTACTTC

V gene: TRBV27
clone size: -
J gene: TRBJ1-2
D gene: TRBD1
CDR3 protein: CASSWDSGTGGYTF
CDR3 DNA: TGTGCCAGCAGTTGGGACAGCGGAACTGGTGGCTACACCTTC

V gene: TRBV20-1
clone size: -
J gene: TRBJ2-3
D gene: -
CDR3 protein: CSASQTDTQYF
CDR3 DNA: TGCAGTGCTAGTCAAACAGATACGCAGTATTTT

V gene: TRBV18
clone size: -
J gene: TRBJ2-7
D gene: TRBD2
CDR3 protein: CASSPKPTLAAPYEQYF
CDR3 DNA: TGTGCCAGCTCACCAAAACCGACACTAGCGGCGCCCTACGAGCAGTACTTC

V gene: TRBV5-1
clone size: once
J gene: TRBJ2-7
D gene: TRBD2
CDR3 protein: CASSRGAGVNYEQYF
CDR3 DNA: TGCGCCAGCAGCCGGGGAGCGGGAGTTAACTACGAGCAGTACTTC

V gene: TRBV4-2
clone size: -
J gene: TRBJ2-7
D gene: -
CDR3 protein: CASSQDRTSYEQYF
CDR3 DNA: TGTGCCAGCAGCCAAGATCGAACTAGCTACGAGCAGTACTTC

V gene: TRBV6-6
clone size: -
J gene: TRBJ2-5
D gene: TRBD2
CDR3 protein: CASSYSLADQETQYF
CDR3 DNA: TGTGCCAGCAGTTATTCACTAGCGGACCAAGAGACCCAGTACTTC

V gene: TRBV7-2
clone size: -
J gene: TRBJ2-7
D gene: TRBD2
CDR3 protein: CASSLGARLAGVGEQYF
CDR3 DNA: TGTGCCAGCAGCTTAGGTGCCCGGCTAGCGGGAGTCGGGGAGCAGTACTTC

V gene: TRBV5-4
clone size: -
J gene: TRBJ2-1
D gene: TRBD2
CDR3 protein: CASSLYAAGGDNEQFF
CDR3 DNA: TGTGCCAGCAGCTTGTATGCGGCGGGGGGGGACAATGAGCAGTTCTTC

V gene: TRBV4-1
clone size: -
J gene: TRBJ2-7
D gene: -
CDR3 protein: CASSRNTGRAYYEQYF
CDR3 DNA: TGCGCCAGCAGCCGTAATACGGGCCGGGCATACTACGAGCAGTACTTC